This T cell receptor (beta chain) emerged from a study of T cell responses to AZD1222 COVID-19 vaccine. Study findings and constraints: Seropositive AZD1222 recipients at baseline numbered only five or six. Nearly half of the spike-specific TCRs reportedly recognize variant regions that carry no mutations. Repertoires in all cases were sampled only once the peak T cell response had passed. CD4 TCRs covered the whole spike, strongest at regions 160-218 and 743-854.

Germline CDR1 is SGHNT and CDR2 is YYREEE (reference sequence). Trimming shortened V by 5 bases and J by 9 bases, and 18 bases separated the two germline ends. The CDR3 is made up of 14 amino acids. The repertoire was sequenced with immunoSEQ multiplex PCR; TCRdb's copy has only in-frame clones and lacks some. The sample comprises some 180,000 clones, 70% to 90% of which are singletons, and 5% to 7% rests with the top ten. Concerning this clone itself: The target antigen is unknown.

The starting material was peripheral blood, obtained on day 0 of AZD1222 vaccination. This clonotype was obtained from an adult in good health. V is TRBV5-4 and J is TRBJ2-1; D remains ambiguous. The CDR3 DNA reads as TGTGCCAGCAGTCAAGACAAGGCCCGGACTGAGCAGTTCTTC. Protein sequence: CASSQDKARTEQFF.